This TCR beta chain was profiled in a study of T cells in Graves' hyperthyroidism and ophthalmopathy. This clonotype was recorded many times. No ophthalmopathy progression within 18 months constituted stable Graves' hyperthyroidism. Orbital computed tomography, thyroid ultrasound, serum thyroxine and TRAb, and clinical symptoms together informed the diagnoses. RNA transcripts gave rise to amplified TCR beta CDR3 regions. An initial round of RT-PCR targeting the TCR CDR3 relied on the HTBI primer set. Each CDR3 protein is one row after TCRdb ran MiXCR on the multiplex PCR reads. The sample lists around 420,000 distinct CDR3 sequences, roughly an eighth occurring once. The V gene's germline CDR1 is SGHVS and CDR2 FNYEAQ. This CDR3 contains 14 residues. V dropped 5 bases and J dropped 2 bases, with 11 bases sitting between them.

The TCR sequence derives from a woman aged 18-29 years with Graves' hyperthyroidism. What was sequenced was blood. The rearrangement joins TRBV7-6 to TRBJ2-3, with D possibly TRBD1 on 6 matching bases. The chain's CDR3 is CASSARGNTDTQYF. The CDR3 coding sequence is TGTGCCAGCAGCGCCAGGGGAAACACAGATACGCAGTATTTT. Full variable domain (rest looked up from reference TRBV7-6 and TRBJ2-3): GAGVSQSPRYKVTKRGQDVALRCDPISGHVSLYWYRQALGQGPEFLTYFNYEAQQDKSGLPNDRFSAERPEGSISTLTIQRTEQRDSAMYRCASSARGNTDTQYFGPGTRLTVL.